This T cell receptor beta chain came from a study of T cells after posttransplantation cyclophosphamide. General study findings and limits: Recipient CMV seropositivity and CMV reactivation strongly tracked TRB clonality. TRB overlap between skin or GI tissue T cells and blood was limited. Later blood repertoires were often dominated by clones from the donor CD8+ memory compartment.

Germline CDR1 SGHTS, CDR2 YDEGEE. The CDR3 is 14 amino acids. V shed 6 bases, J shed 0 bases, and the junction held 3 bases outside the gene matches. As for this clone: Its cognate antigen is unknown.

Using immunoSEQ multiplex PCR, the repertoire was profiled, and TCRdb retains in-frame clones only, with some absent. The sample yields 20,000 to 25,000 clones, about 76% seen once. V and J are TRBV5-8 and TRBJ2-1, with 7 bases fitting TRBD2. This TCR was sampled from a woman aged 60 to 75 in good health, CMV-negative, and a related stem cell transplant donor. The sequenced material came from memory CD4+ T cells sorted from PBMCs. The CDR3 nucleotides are TGTGCCAGCACCGGGGGGAGCTCCTACAATGAGCAGTTCTTC. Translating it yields CASTGGSSYNEQFF.